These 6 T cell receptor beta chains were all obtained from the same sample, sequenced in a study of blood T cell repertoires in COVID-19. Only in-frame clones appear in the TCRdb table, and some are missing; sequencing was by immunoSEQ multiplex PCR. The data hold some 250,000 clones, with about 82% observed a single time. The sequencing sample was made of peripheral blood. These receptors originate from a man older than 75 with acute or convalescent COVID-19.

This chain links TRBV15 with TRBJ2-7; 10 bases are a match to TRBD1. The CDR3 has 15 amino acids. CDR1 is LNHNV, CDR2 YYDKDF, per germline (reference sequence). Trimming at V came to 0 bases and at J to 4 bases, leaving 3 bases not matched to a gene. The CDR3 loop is CATSRELGQGYEQYF. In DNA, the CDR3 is TGTGCCACCAGCAGAGAATTGGGACAGGGGTACGAGCAGTACTTC.

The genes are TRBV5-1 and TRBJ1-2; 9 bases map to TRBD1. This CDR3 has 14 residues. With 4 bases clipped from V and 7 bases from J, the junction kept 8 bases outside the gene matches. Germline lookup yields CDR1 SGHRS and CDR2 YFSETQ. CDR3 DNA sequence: TGCGCCAGCAGCACCGGGACAGGGCAGGCTGGCTACACCTTC. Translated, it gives CASSTGTGQAGYTF.

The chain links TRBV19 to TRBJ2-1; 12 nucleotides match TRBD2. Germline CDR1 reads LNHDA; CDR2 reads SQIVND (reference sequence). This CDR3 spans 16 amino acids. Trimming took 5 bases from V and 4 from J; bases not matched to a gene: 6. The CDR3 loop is CASSSTSGGLYNEQFF. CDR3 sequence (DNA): TGTGCCAGTAGTTCGACTAGCGGGGGACTTTACAATGAGCAGTTCTTC.

This CDR3 is CASSETVNTEAFF. The CDR3 bases are TGTGCCAGCAGCGAGACAGTGAACACTGAAGCTTTCTTT. The chain recombines TRBV7-9 with TRBJ1-1; D perhaps matches TRBD1 (5 bases). CDR1 SEHNR and CDR2 FQNEAQ come from the germline V gene (reference sequence). With 5 bases removed from V and 0 bases from J, the gap between germline ends came to 7 bases. The CDR3 runs to 13 residues.

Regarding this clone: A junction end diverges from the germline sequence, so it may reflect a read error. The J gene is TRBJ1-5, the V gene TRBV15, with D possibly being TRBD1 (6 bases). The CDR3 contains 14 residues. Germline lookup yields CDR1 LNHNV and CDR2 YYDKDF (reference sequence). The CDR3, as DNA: TGTGCCACCAGCACCCGACAGGAGGATCAGTCCCAGCATTTT. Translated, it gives CATSTRQEDQSQHF.

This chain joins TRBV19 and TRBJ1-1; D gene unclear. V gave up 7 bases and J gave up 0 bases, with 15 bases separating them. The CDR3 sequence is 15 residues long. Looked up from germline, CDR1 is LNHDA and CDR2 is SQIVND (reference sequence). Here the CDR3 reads CASTTVLRMNTEAFF. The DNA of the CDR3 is TGTGCCAGTACCACCGTTCTGAGAATGAACACTGAAGCTTTCTTT.